This T cell receptor beta chain was sequenced during a study of shared T cell receptors in the human thymus (dated by TCRdb to the early 2020s). At the level of the whole study: The study investigated the way shared, self-reactive T-cell receptor alpha chains are produced in the human thymus.

Library method: the immunoSEQ multiplex PCR assay. The source is immuneACCESS, and TCRdb retained only in-frame sequences with V and J called. Part of the clones is not carried over; for the studies checked, unresolved V genes explain less than half of this, and the remainder is unexplained. This sample holds hundreds of thousands of clones; around 87% were observed only once. The ten most abundant clones make up over 0.008% of the sample. About this clone: No cognate antigen has been identified for it. No much larger clonotype is one base removed from it; base qualities were not supplied.

The CDR3 starts with the cysteine, ends with the phenylalanine, and has 15 residues. CDR3 DNA only is kept here, 45 bases in frame from base 1. The germline V gene (reference sequence) supplies CDR1 SEHNR and CDR2 FQNEAQ. Trimming removed 2 bases from V and 3 bases from J; the gene matches leave 6 bases unexplained. This sample also appeared in a second study, on human thymus T cells. As described in the second report: Immunologically healthy infants undergoing open corrective cardiac surgery for congenital heart defects in Finland were used as donors. Thymus tissue was obtained as surgical resects removed during corrective cardiac surgery. Biased V and J gene segment usage appeared to be present in both thymic and peripheral blood repertoires. Highly overlapping thymic TCR repertoires among unrelated individuals were reported in the related research. The study described the TCR alpha and beta repertoires in under 10 infant thymus samples and a handful of matching peripheral blood samples. The cohort included several male and two female infants, with donor ages spanning 7 to 244 days. Thymocytes were released mechanically from tissue and stored at -70 °C as pellets of roughly 9-32 million cells. A QIAsymphony instrument was used to extract genomic DNA from frozen cell pellets. TCRB and TCRAD loci were amplified from a standardized quantity of quality-controlled genomic DNA using the immunoSEQ multiplex PCR assay. Amplicons spanned the V(D)J region at a length sufficient to cover the CDR3 and identify V and J genes. The commercial immunoSEQ service was used to sequence amplicons on an Illumina platform. Primer bias and sequencing errors were corrected using previously described methods, and TCRAD and TCRB definitions followed the IMGT database. The repertoires were analysed using immunoSEQ Analyzer 3.0 and VDJTools for basic statistics, V/J segment usage, diversity estimates, rarefaction and pairwise overlap. To estimate diversity, the Chao1, ChaoE, Efron-Thisted, Shannon and inverse Simpson indices were applied, and diversity was also estimated on datasets down-sampled to the smallest sample. Repertoire overlap was assessed by strict matching of CDR3 nucleotide sequence, V gene and J gene, and clustering was done by Jaccard-based multidimensional scaling. On average, about 730,000 unique TCRB clonotypes were obtained from thymus samples, compared with 70,000 to 90,000 from blood samples.

The sample taken for sequencing was thymocytes. The V and J segments used are TRBV7-9 and TRBJ2-5; TRBD2 lines up with 7 middle nucleotides. This clonotype originated in a boy under three years old with a congenital heart defect. Donor details come from another sample of the same person, matched by shared clones. In nucleotides, the sequence is TGTGCCAGCAGCTTAAAGCGGGGAGGTAAAGAGACCCAGTACTTC. Its amino acids are CASSLKRGGKETQYF. The CDR3 plus the reference TRBV7-9 and TRBJ2-5 genes for the other parts give the full variable domain: DTGVSQNPRHKITKRGQNVTFRCDPISEHNRLYWYRQTLGQGPEFLTYFQNEAQLEKSRLLSDRFSAERPKGSFSTLEIQRTEQGDSAMYLCASSLKRGGKETQYFGPGTRLLVL.